The 13 T cell receptor beta chains below come from one sample, sequenced in a study of long-term antiretroviral therapy in people with HIV. This was the immunoSEQ v3.0 assay at survey level. TCRdb keeps only in-frame clones here, not all; method: immunoSEQ multiplex PCR. The table shows 20,000 to 30,000 clones, with around 83% occurring only once. The source material was unsorted PBMCs, sampled 3 years after starting antiretroviral therapy. The source of these receptors is a man younger than 30 with HIV.

Only one count was recorded for this clone. This chain links TRBV12-5 with TRBJ2-2; 7 bases line up with TRBD1. The CDR3 spans 17 residues. With 3 bases clipped from V and 2 bases from J, the junction kept 9 bases outside the gene matches. Germline V gene lookup returns CDR1 LGHNT and CDR2 FRNRAP. CDR3 sequence (DNA): TGTGCTAGTGGTTTCGCCCCCGGGACAGATAACACCGGGGAGCTGTTTTTT. Amino acids: CASGFAPGTDNTGELFF.

The chain links TRBV7-2 to TRBJ2-1, with D hard to call. Trimming pared 5 bases from V and 10 bases from J, leaving 12 bases between. Germline CDR1 reads SGHTA; CDR2 reads FQGNSA. CDR3 size: 12 residues. The CDR3 sequence is CASSIPSEEQFF. CDR3 sequence (DNA): TGTGCCAGCAGCATCCCGTCAGAGGAGCAGTTCTTC.

This chain links TRBV29-1 with TRBJ1-4; D is undetermined. Between the trimmed V and J ends, which lost 4 bases and 3 bases, there was a span of 6 bases. This CDR3 comprises 12 residues. Germline-derived CDR1 and CDR2 are SQVTM and ANQGSEA. DNA of the CDR3: TGCAGCGTTGCACTAGCTAATGAAAAACTGTTTTTT. It translates to CSVALANEKLFF.

The rearrangement joins TRBV28 to TRBJ1-1; 7 nucleotides agree with TRBD1. The J segment lost 5 bases and the V segment lost 4 bases, leaving 7 bases of the junction unmatched. Germline CDR1 MDHEN, CDR2 SYDVKM. CDR3 length: 14 amino acids. CDR3 DNA: TGTGCCAGCAGTTCTCCCAGGGGGGTGACTGAAGCTTTCTTT. Residues: CASSSPRGVTEAFF. Together with reference TRBV28 and TRBJ1-1, the CDR3 gives the full variable domain: DVKVTQSSRYLVKRTGEKVFLECVQDMDHENMFWYRQDPGLGLRLIYFSYDVKMKEKGDIPEGYSVSREKKERFSLILESASTNQTSMYLCASSSPRGVTEAFFGQGTRLTVV.

The chain links TRBV19 to TRBJ2-7; 7 bases fit TRBD2. Looked up from germline, CDR1 is LNHDA and CDR2 is SQIVND (reference sequence). V lost 2 bases, J lost 0 bases, and 1 base stayed unmatched. The CDR3 sequence is 14 residues long. CDR3 in amino acids: CASSISGASYEQYF. The CDR3 coding sequence is TGTGCCAGTAGTATAAGCGGGGCCTCCTACGAGCAGTACTTC.

The rearrangement uses TRBV7-2 and TRBJ1-2; the match to TRBD1 covers 9 bases. Germline CDR1 reads SGHTA; CDR2 reads FQGNSA. The CDR3 consists of 15 residues. The junction had 11 bases not matched to a gene; V was cut back by 4 bases and J by 8 bases. Written as DNA, the CDR3 is TGTGCCAGCAGCTCTACAGGGGGCGTATTAGGCGGCTACACCTTC. It is translated as CASSSTGGVLGGYTF.

V gene TRBV7-9 combines with J gene TRBJ2-1; TRBD2 aligns across 7 bases. This CDR3 has 15 amino acids. V was clipped by 5 bases and J by 7 bases; unmatched bases: 11. Germline loops: CDR1 SEHNR, CDR2 FQNEAQ (reference sequence). The CDR3 nucleotides are TGTGCCAGCAGCACCGCCGGGGGGAAAACAAATGAGCAGTTCTTC. It is translated as CASSTAGGKTNEQFF. Full variable domain (remainder filled in from reference TRBV7-9 and TRBJ2-1): DTGVSQNPRHKITKRGQNVTFRCDPISEHNRLYWYRQTLGQGPEFLTYFQNEAQLEKSRLLSDRFSAERPKGSFSTLEIQRTEQGDSAMYLCASSTAGGKTNEQFFGPGTRLTVL.

The chain joins TRBV25-1 to TRBJ1-6; D is unclear. Germline V gene sequence: CDR1 MGHDK, CDR2 SYGVNS. V was clipped by 5 bases and J by 5 bases, with 13 bases between them. The CDR3 extends over 15 amino acids. Here the CDR3 reads CASSSPGVDNSPLHF. DNA of the CDR3: TGTGCCAGCAGTTCGCCCGGGGTTGATAATTCACCCCTCCACTTT.

Comment on this clone: Within the sample, other DNA sequences also encode this same CDR3. The CDR3 DNA reads TGTGCCAGCTCACCGACGAACACTGAAGCTTTCTTT. Protein sequence: CASSPTNTEAFF. This chain uses TRBV18 with TRBJ1-1; D unclear. Between the trimmed V and J ends, which lost 3 bases and 1 base, there was a span of 3 bases. The germline gives CDR1 KGHSH, CDR2 LQKENI. There are 12 residues in the CDR3.

The chain joins TRBV14 to TRBJ1-1; TRBD1 might be the D (6 bases). There are 13 residues in the CDR3. Trimming left V 6 bases short and J 4 bases short, with 12 bases between. The germline gives CDR1 SGHDN, CDR2 FVKESK. Written as DNA, the CDR3 is TGTGCCAGCAGACCAAACAGGGTCACTGAAGCTTTCTTT. Its translation: CASRPNRVTEAFF.

J is TRBJ1-2 and V is TRBV7-3; the D is unclear. This CDR3 is built from 16 residues. The V gene lost 5 bases and the J gene lost 5 bases, with 21 bases spanning the gap. Germline V gene data show CDR1 as SGHTA and CDR2 as FQGTGA. The CDR3 region is CASSPFPGQLNYGYTF. CDR3 DNA sequence: TGTGCCAGCAGCCCATTTCCAGGCCAACTCAATTATGGCTACACCTTC.

This clone was observed a handful of times. V and J are TRBV6-5 and TRBJ2-5, with a tentative D call TRBD1 (5 bases). The CDR3 contains 12 residues. Germline loops: CDR1 MNHEY, CDR2 SVGAGI. V was shortened by 5 bases and J by 5 bases, with 9 bases between the two germline ends. CDR3 loop: CASSPSGETQYF. DNA of the CDR3: TGTGCCAGCAGTCCGTCAGGGGAGACCCAGTACTTC.

The J gene is TRBJ2-1, the V gene TRBV27; D tentatively reads TRBD1 or TRBD2 (5 bases each). CDR3 length equals 15 residues. Germline CDR1 MNHEY, CDR2 SMNVEV (reference sequence). V shed 2 bases and J shed 2 bases, with 10 bases lying between them. The CDR3 nucleotides read TGTGCCAGCAGTTTAGGGGGAAATACCTACAATGAGCAGTTCTTC. It codes for CASSLGGNTYNEQFF.